Listed below are T cell receptor beta chains from one sample, sequenced in a study of T-cell memory formation after mild COVID-19. One entry per CDR3 protein, called by TCRdb with MiXCR from the 5' RACE reads. The sample contains more than 75,000 distinct CDR3 sequences, nearly 25% of which appear only once. The sample consisted of PBMCs or a T cell subset sorted from them (not recorded which). These receptors were collected from a man in his late teens or twenties who had mild COVID-19 (a few samples of this study predate the infection). Cell type and time point are not known. CDR3s include the opening cysteine and the closing phenylalanine or tryptophan. A D gene is named only where the DNA matches it firmly. Some rows have no size entry. The others give once, few or many, or a class for an expanded clone.

d_gene | j_gene | v_gene | abundance | CDR3nt | CDR3aa
TRBD2 | TRBJ2-5 | TRBV7-7 | few | TGTGCTAGCAGCTTAGCGGGGGCAGTGGGGGAGACCCAGTACTTC | CASSLAGAVGETQYF
TRBD2 | TRBJ2-5 | TRBV27 | - | TGTGCCAGCAGTTTCGTGGGACTAGCGGGGGTTCAAGAGACCCAGTACTTC | CASSFVGLAGVQETQYF
- | TRBJ2-7 | TRBV29-1 | - | TGCAGCGTTGAGTCAGGGGAAGGGTACGAGCAGTACTTC | CSVESGEGYEQYF
TRBD1 | TRBJ1-2 | TRBV7-3 | - | TGTGCCAGCAGCTCGGGACAGGGCCATGGCTACACCTTC | CASSSGQGHGYTF
- | TRBJ2-3 | TRBV12-5 | - | TGTGCTAGTGGTCTCCCAGAGGGTAGCACAGATACGCAGTATTTT | CASGLPEGSTDTQYF
- | TRBJ2-3 | TRBV6-2/TRBV6-3 | few | TGTGCCAGCAGTTACCCTGCCACGGGACACACAGATACGCAGTATTTT | CASSYPATGHTDTQYF
TRBD1 | TRBJ2-1 | TRBV7-9 | few | TGTGCCAGCAGCTTTCAACCGGGACAGGGAATAAATGAGCAGTTCTTC | CASSFQPGQGINEQFF
TRBD2 | TRBJ2-3 | TRBV4-3 | many | TGCGCCAGCAGCCAAGTCTGGCTAGCGGGGGGGCCAACGCAGTATTTT | CASSQVWLAGGPTQYF
TRBD1 | TRBJ2-2 | TRBV7-2 | - | TGTGCCAGCAGCTTCCCGTCGACAGGGCCGAACACCGGGGAGCTGTTTTTT | CASSFPSTGPNTGELFF
- | TRBJ2-2 | TRBV12-3/TRBV12-4 | - | TGTGCCAGCAGCCGATCGGGGTACACCGGGGAGCTGTTTTTT | CASSRSGYTGELFF
- | TRBJ2-5 | TRBV20-1 | - | TGCAGTGCTAGACTGAAGGGAGATTGGGAGACCCAGTACTTC | CSARLKGDWETQYF
TRBD1 | TRBJ1-3 | TRBV13 | - | TGTGCCAGCAGCTTGGGACAGGCCAGCTCTGGAAACACCATATATTTT | CASSLGQASSGNTIYF
- | TRBJ2-1 | TRBV6-5 | - | TGTGCCAGCAGTGCGCCCGAGGTTAATGAGCAGTTCTTC | CASSAPEVNEQFF
TRBD2 | TRBJ2-2 | TRBV12-5 | - | TGTGCTAGTGGTTTCATACTAGCGGCCGTCGCCGGGGAGCTGTTTTTT | CASGFILAAVAGELFF
- | TRBJ1-5 | TRBV4-1 | - | TGCGCCAGCAGCCAAGAGGTAGGGGGGCTTCAGCATTTT | CASSQEVGGLQHF
- | TRBJ1-3 | TRBV7-6 | - | TGTGCCAGCAGCAGTCGGGACGGCCAGGCTGGAAACACCATATATTTT | CASSSRDGQAGNTIYF